This entry concerns a single TCR beta chain. Assay: immunoSEQ multiplex PCR; the TCRdb copy retains only in-frame clones and omits some. The profile covers about 46,000 clones, with almost 90% appearing a single time and roughly 42% taken by the ten largest. V lost 0 bases and J lost 10; bases outside the gene matches: 9. Per germline, CDR1 MGHRA and CDR2 YSYEKL. This CDR3 comprises 15 residues. This sample is part of a study of control samples from healthy donors and cancer patients. The chain couples TRBV4-1 to TRBJ2-1, with 7 positions matching TRBD2. The source of this sequence is a man in his fifties with head and neck cancer. The sequenced sample consisted of PBMCs. The CDR3 sequence is CASSQEATGGGEQFF. The CDR3 coding sequence is TGCGCCAGCAGCCAAGAGGCAACGGGAGGTGGGGAGCAGTTCTTC.